This TCR beta chain was retrieved from a study of neurological immune-mediated disorders (dated by TCRdb to about 2019). In the study overall: Among the approximately 34 multiple sclerosis patients, relapsing-remitting MS was present in around 31 and secondary progressive MS was present in 3. Using UMI-based sequencing, the study compared peripheral blood TCR-beta repertoires from patients with HTLV-I-associated myelopathy (HAM/TSP), patients with multiple sclerosis, and healthy controls. Alongside PBMC samples, the set of about 97 TCR-beta libraries contained longitudinal samples, technical triplicates, and paired CD4+ and CD8+ T-cell subsets that had been sorted. The cohort was made up of approximately 69 subjects, consisting of some 14 HAM/TSP patients, roughly 35 multiple sclerosis patients and roughly 20 healthy controls. Longitudinal HAM/TSP and healthy donors were sampled at 3 time-points each (about 3-45 month intervals). Points the paper makes about the study in general: Across subjects, expanded clones never shared an identical CDR3 amino acid sequence, which suggests that the TCR-beta repertoires in every group were private. In phylogenetic analysis, the repertoires of 18 of 34 MS patients grouped into a cluster of related CDR3 sequences, which suggests a possible signature at the repertoire level. No association of the MS cluster with clinical or MRI features was observed, and the need for larger cohorts was stated by the authors. The highest TCR clonal expansion was observed in HAM/TSP patients, whereas the lowest was observed in MS patients, even when compared with healthy controls.

To synthesize cDNA, template-switch 5'RACE was performed with a primer carrying a 10-nucleotide random unique molecular identifier so that each TCR transcript was tagged. Every sequencing run yielded over 190 million TCR-beta sequences covering 15-18 subjects. The RNeasy kit was used for extraction of total RNA. The KAPA Real-time Library Amplification kit was used to amplify TCR-beta VDJ regions with primers targeting the TCR constant region and the 5'RACE anchor. Sample indexes and Illumina adaptors were added in a first PCR, and a second PCR then increased library yield. After Ampure bead purification, the TCR product of roughly 650 bp was size-selected on a 2% E-gel SizeSelection system. Before pooling, library quality was checked on a Bioanalyzer, concentration was measured with Qubit, and libraries were quantified with the Kapa Library Quantification kit. An Illumina HiSeq 2500 sequenced the libraries paired-end 2 x 150 bp. To increase sequence diversity, about 24-32% phiX was spiked into each library pool. As for the authors' bioinformatics: The UMI-based MiGEC pipeline processed quality-filtered reads and removed over 75% of raw TCR sequences during error correction. VDJ genes were aligned to IMGT germline references, and clonotypes were defined by unique CDR3 amino acid sequence plus V-J genes. Clonal expansion, Shannon diversity, and CDR3 relatedness (CalcPairwiseDistances, ClusterSamples) were evaluated with VDJtools, and phylogenetic trees were built with CLCbio workbench. Clones with at least 8 unique UMIs were defined as expanded, with this threshold being based on coefficient-of-variation modelling across technical triplicates. Through fastp at Q25 and MiXCR, TCRdb rebuilt clones from the public reads, retaining in-frame beta chains. Under each unique CDR3 protein, matching rows form one entry showing the most common genes and DNA. These V and J calls are TCRdb output, not the study's own analysis. Across this sample there are approximately 80,000 distinct CDR3 sequences, with roughly 4.3% seen only once. Around 5.8% of the sample rests with the top ten.

This clonotype was observed many times. Its antigen remains unidentified. The input lacks base qualities; no much larger clone sits a single base away. V is trimmed back by 0 bases and J by 1 base, and the junction contains 8 bases that no gene match accounts for. The cysteine opens and the phenylalanine closes a CDR3 of 16 amino acids. Solely the CDR3 DNA is kept, with 48 bases framed from the first base. The germline V gene (reference sequence) gives CDR1 as DFQATT and CDR2 as SNEGSKA. The time point label for this specimen denotes: longitudinal time-point 3. For unsorted PBMC libraries, 2 million PBMCs were used after storage in RNAlater at -80 degrees C until RNA extraction. Multiple sclerosis patients were enrolled in a US clinical protocol under which disease progression was evaluated by magnetic resonance imaging. Peripheral blood underwent Ficoll-Hypaque density gradient centrifugation to isolate PBMCs, which were then cryopreserved in liquid nitrogen.

The source is a woman aged 55-69 years with multiple sclerosis. Sequenced input: PBMCs. The rearranged segments are TRBV20-1 and TRBJ2-7; 8 middle bases align to TRBD1. The DNA reads TGCAGTGCTAGAGATCCCGGGACAGGTAATTCCTACGAGCAGTACTTC. Its protein product is CSARDPGTGNSYEQYF.